The sequence of this T cell receptor beta chain was determined in a study of Ad26.COV2.S vaccination and SARS-CoV-2 variants. Germline CDR1 MNHEY, CDR2 SVGAGI. Deletions cut 3 bases from V and 7 bases from J, with 12 bases between. The CDR3 loop spans 13 amino acids. A word on this clone: As yet, its antigen is unknown.

Profiling relied on immunoSEQ multiplex PCR, and the TCRdb table lists in-frame clones only, not all of them. The sample lists 300,000 to 350,000 clones, roughly 90% seen once, with over 5% in the top ten. Treatment meaning: 19 received Ad26.COV2.S at low or high dose, single or two shots; about five received placebo; per-sample allocation not given. The samples date from day 63 after the first vaccine or placebo injection. Based in Boston, the donor was an adult of 18-55 years. Study-level findings and limits: Placebo recipients trailed vaccine recipients in spike-specific TCR breadth.

This chain uses TRBV6-5 with TRBJ1-2; no reliable D call. The sequence was obtained from a person between 18 and 65 years old who received the Ad26.COV2.S COVID-19 vaccine or a placebo. Material: peripheral blood, obtained in a trial of Ad26.COV2.S vaccine versus placebo. This CDR3 is CASSYPGGPGYTF. The CDR3 DNA sequence: TGTGCCAGCAGTTATCCAGGCGGCCCTGGCTACACCTTC.